This paragraph reports one TCR beta chain. In the authors' methods: It was from reference gene primer amplification that nucleated cell counts were estimated. The protocol was immunoSEQ multiplex PCR, while the TCRdb copy is restricted to in-frame clones and leaves out a portion. V and J calls and clone size are as listed in that table; D and trimming were resolved from the DNA. The sample holds 300,000 to 400,000 clones, 83% seen once. The data originate from a study of blood T cell repertoires in COVID-19. Study overall: Researchers got acute and convalescent COVID-19 samples from the United States, Italy and Spain.

This sequence was found in a man between 25 and 39 years old with active or convalescent COVID-19. Material: peripheral blood.

The CDR3 region is CASSLQGTKNIQYF. The CDR3 nucleotides read TGTGCCAGCAGCCTCCAGGGAACCAAAAACATTCAGTACTTC. This chain uses TRBV14 with TRBJ2-4, with D maybe TRBD1 (5 bases). The V gene's germline CDR1 is SGHDN and CDR2 FVKESK. The CDR3 has 14 residues. V was shortened by 4 bases and J by 2 bases, with 9 bases between the two germline ends.